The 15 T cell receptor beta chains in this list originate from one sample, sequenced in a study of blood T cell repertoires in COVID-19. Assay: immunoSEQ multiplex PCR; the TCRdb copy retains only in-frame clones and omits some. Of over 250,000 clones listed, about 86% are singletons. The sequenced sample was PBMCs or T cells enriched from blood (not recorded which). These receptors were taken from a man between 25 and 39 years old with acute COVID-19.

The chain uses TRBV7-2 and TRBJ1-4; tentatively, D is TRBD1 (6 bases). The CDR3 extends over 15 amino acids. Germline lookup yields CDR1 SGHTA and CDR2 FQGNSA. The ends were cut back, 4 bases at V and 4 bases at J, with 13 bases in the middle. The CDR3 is CASSSNRANNEKLFF. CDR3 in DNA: TGTGCCAGCAGCTCAAACAGGGCCAATAATGAAAAACTGTTTTTT.

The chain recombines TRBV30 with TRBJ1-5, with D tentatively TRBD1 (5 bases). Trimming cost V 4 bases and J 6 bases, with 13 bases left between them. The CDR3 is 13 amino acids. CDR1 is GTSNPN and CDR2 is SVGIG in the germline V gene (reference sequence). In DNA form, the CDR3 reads TGTGCCTGGACCGTGGGGGGGAGTCAGCCCCAGCATTTT. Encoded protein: CAWTVGGSQPQHF.

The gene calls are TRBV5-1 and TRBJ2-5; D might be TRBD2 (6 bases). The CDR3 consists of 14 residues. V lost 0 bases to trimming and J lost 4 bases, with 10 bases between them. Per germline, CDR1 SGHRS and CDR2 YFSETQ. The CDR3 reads CASSLVQEGETQYF. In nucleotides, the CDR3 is TGCGCCAGCAGCTTGGTCCAGGAGGGAGAGACCCAGTACTTC.

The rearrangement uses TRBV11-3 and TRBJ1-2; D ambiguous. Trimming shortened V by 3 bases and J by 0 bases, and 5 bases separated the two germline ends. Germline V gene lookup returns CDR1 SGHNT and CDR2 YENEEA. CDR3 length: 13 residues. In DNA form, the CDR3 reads TGTGCCAGCAGCTTTAACACTAACTATGGCTACACCTTC. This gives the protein CASSFNTNYGYTF.

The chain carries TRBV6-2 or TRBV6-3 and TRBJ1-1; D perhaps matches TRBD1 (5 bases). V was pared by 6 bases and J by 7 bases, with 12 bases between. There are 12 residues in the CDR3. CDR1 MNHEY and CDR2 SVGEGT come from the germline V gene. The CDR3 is CASSHGGIEAFF. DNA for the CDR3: TGTGCCAGCAGCCACGGGGGGATTGAAGCTTTCTTT.

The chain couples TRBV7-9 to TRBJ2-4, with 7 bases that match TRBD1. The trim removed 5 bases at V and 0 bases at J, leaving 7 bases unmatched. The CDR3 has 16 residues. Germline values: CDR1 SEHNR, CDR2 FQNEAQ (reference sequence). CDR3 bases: TGTGCCAGCAGCCTCCGGGACAGTGGAGCCAAAAACATTCAGTACTTC. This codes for CASSLRDSGAKNIQYF.

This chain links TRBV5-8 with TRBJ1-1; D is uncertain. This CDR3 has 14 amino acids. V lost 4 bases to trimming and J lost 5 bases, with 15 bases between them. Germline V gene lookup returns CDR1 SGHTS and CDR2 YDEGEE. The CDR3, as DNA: TGTGCCAGCAGCCACGGAGGCCGCGGGACTGAAGCTTTCTTT. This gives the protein CASSHGGRGTEAFF.

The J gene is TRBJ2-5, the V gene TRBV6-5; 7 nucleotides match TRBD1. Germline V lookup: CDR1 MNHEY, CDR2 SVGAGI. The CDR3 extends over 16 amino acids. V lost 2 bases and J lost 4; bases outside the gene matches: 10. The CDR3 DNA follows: TGTGCCAGCAGTTACCTAGAACAGGGGAAGGTAGAGACCCAGTACTTC. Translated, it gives CASSYLEQGKVETQYF.

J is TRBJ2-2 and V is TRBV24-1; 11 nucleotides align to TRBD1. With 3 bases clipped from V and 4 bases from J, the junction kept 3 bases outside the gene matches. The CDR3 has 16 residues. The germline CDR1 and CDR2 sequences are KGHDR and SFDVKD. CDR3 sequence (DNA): TGTGCCACCAGTGATATTGGGACAGGGGGCACCGGGGAGCTGTTTTTT. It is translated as CATSDIGTGGTGELFF.

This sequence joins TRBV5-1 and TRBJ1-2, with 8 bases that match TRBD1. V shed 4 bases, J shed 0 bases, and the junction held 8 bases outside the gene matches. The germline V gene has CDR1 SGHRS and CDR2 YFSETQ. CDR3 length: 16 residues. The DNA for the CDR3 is TGCGCCAGCAGCGCCAACCCGGACAGGGCTAACTATGGCTACACCTTC. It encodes CASSANPDRANYGYTF.

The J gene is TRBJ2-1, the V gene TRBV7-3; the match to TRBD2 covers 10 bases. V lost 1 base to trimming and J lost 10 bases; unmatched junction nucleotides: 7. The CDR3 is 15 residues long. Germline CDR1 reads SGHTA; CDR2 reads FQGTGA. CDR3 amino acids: CASSLISGRSEEQFF. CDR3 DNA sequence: TGTGCCAGCAGCTTAATTAGCGGGAGGTCTGAGGAGCAGTTCTTC. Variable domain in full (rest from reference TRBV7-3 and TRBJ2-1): GAGVSQTPSNKVTEKGKYVELRCDPISGHTALYWYRQSLGQGPEFLIYFQGTGAADDSGLPNDRFFAVRPEGSVSTLKIQRTERGDSAVYLCASSLISGRSEEQFFGPGTRLTVL.

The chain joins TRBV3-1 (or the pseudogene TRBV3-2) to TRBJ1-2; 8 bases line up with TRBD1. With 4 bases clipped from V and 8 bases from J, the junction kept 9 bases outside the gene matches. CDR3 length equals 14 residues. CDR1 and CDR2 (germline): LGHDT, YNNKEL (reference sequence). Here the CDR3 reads CASSRWDRTGGYTF. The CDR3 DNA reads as TGTGCCAGCAGCCGATGGGACAGGACAGGCGGCTACACCTTC.

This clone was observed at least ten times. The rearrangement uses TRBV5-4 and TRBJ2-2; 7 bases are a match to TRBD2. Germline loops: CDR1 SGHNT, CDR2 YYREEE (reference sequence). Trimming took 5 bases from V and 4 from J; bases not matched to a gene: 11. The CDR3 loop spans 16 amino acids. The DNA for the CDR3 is TGTGCCAGCAGAAAGTCGGCGGGAGAGGGCACCGGGGAGCTGTTTTTT. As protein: CASRKSAGEGTGELFF.

This CDR3 reads CSPREGHVPTTGELFF. The DNA for the CDR3 is TGCAGCCCGCGAGAGGGTCACGTTCCGACCACCGGGGAGCTGTTTTTT. This rearrangement joins TRBV29-1 to TRBJ2-2, with D perhaps matching TRBD2 (5 bases). V lost 8 bases and J 4 bases, leaving 23 bases between the germline ends. Germline CDR1 reads SQVTM; CDR2 reads ANQGSEA. This CDR3 has 16 residues.

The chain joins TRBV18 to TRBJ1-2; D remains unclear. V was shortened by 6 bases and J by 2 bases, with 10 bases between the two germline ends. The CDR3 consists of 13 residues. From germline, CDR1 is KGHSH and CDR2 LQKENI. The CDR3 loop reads CASSRSSNYGYTF. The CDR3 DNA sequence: TGTGCCAGCTCGCGGAGCTCAAACTATGGCTACACCTTC.